These T cell receptor beta chains were read from a single sample in a study of T cells in pancreatic ductal adenocarcinoma. Method: immunoSEQ multiplex PCR; TCRdb's copy keeps in-frame clones and lacks some. The sample lists roughly 100,000 clones, 90% to 95% occurring once. Sequencing was performed on PBMCs. These receptors originate from a human donor with pancreatic ductal adenocarcinoma. CDR3s include the opening cysteine and the closing phenylalanine or tryptophan. A D gene is named only where the DNA matches it firmly. Expanded clones are given a class, and other clones once, few, many or no size at all.

v_call	clone_size	j_call	d_call	cdr3_aa	cdr3_nt
TRBV28	NA	TRBJ2-1	NA	CASVKEERYNEQFF	TGTGCCAGCGTTAAGGAGGAACGCTACAATGAGCAGTTCTTC
TRBV19	NA	TRBJ1-1	TRBD1	CASSTRQGVPTEAFF	TGTGCCAGTAGTACCAGACAGGGGGTCCCCACTGAAGCTTTCTTT
TRBV6-6	NA	TRBJ1-1	NA	CASSYVEAGNTEAFF	TGTGCCAGCAGTTACGTTGAGGCCGGTAACACTGAAGCTTTCTTT
TRBV7-2	NA	TRBJ2-7	NA	CASRIGGTQYEQYF	TGTGCCAGCAGGATTGGGGGGACCCAGTACGAGCAGTACTTC
TRBV4-2	NA	TRBJ2-7	TRBD2	CASSQERLAESSYEQYF	TGTGCCAGCAGCCAAGAGAGGCTAGCGGAGAGCTCCTACGAGCAGTACTTC
TRBV30	NA	TRBJ2-3	NA	CAWSVIGGSTDTQYF	TGTGCCTGGAGTGTAATCGGAGGGAGCACAGATACGCAGTATTTT
TRBV15	NA	TRBJ1-5	NA	CATSQPGLPLDSNQPQHF	TGTGCCACCAGCCAACCGGGACTGCCCCTAGACAGCAATCAGCCCCAGCATTTT
TRBV19	NA	TRBJ2-7	TRBD1	CASSPRTGSYEQYF	TGTGCCAGTAGTCCCCGGACAGGATCCTACGAGCAGTACTTC
TRBV11-2	NA	TRBJ2-7	NA	CASSQFPYYEQYF	TGTGCCAGCAGCCAATTTCCCTACTACGAGCAGTACTTC
TRBV9	NA	TRBJ2-7	NA	CASGGGIKPGEQYF	TGTGCCAGTGGCGGCGGGATAAAACCAGGCGAGCAGTACTTC
TRBV12-5	NA	TRBJ1-1	NA	CASALGGANTEAFF	TGTGCTAGTGCCTTGGGGGGGGCGAACACTGAAGCTTTCTTT
TRBV6-1	once	TRBJ2-1	NA	CASSEARAYNEQFF	TGTGCCAGCAGTGAAGCGCGGGCCTACAATGAGCAGTTCTTC
TRBV14	NA	TRBJ2-3	NA	CASSQVGREPWTDTQYF	TGTGCCAGCAGCCAAGTAGGACGGGAGCCTTGGACAGATACGCAGTATTTT
TRBV5-4	NA	TRBJ2-5	TRBD1	CASSLAGSRGQETQYF	TGTGCCAGCAGCTTGGCGGGGAGCAGGGGGCAAGAGACCCAGTACTTC
TRBV11-1	NA	TRBJ1-1	TRBD1	CASSLTGGVTEAFF	TGTGCCAGCAGCTTAACAGGGGGCGTTACTGAAGCTTTCTTT
TRBV28	NA	TRBJ2-7	TRBD1	CASSFGTVRASYEQYF	TGTGCCAGCAGTTTCGGGACAGTTCGGGCTAGCTACGAGCAGTACTTC
TRBV7-8	NA	TRBJ2-5	NA	CASSRDFEETQYF	TGTGCCAGCAGCCGGGACTTCGAAGAGACCCAGTACTTC
TRBV29-1	NA	TRBJ2-5	NA	CSYPNDQGQETQYF	TGCAGCTACCCCAACGATCAGGGACAAGAGACCCAGTACTTC
TRBV7-2	once	TRBJ2-1	NA	CASTSPFSGEQFF	TGTGCCAGCACCTCCCCCTTTTCCGGTGAGCAGTTCTTC
TRBV19	NA	TRBJ1-5	NA	CASSTQRKGNQPQHF	TGTGCCAGTAGTACTCAGAGGAAGGGCAATCAGCCCCAGCATTTT
TRBV29-1	NA	TRBJ2-5	TRBD2	CSAAGLAGYQETQYF	TGCAGCGCCGCGGGTCTAGCGGGGTACCAAGAGACCCAGTACTTC
TRBV10-2	NA	TRBJ1-1	TRBD1	CASSETGTENTEAFF	TGCGCCAGCAGTGAGACAGGGACAGAGAACACTGAAGCTTTCTTT
TRBV25-1	NA	TRBJ2-7	NA	CASSPGYLWEQYF	TGTGCCAGCAGTCCCGGTTACCTTTGGGAGCAGTACTTC
TRBV5-1	NA	TRBJ2-7	TRBD1	CASSNSGQGTYEQYF	TGCGCCAGCAGCAACTCGGGACAGGGCACCTACGAGCAGTACTTC
TRBV10-3	NA	TRBJ1-5	NA	CAISATQGGQPQHF	TGTGCCATCAGTGCGACCCAGGGTGGTCAGCCCCAGCATTTT
TRBV28	NA	TRBJ2-2	TRBD2	CASSLGLAGNTGELFF	TGTGCCAGCAGTTTGGGACTAGCGGGGAACACCGGGGAGCTGTTTTTT
TRBV9	NA	TRBJ2-2	NA	CASSVEGAGELFF	TGTGCCAGCAGCGTAGAGGGGGCCGGGGAGCTGTTTTTT
TRBV15	NA	TRBJ2-7	TRBD1	CATSRTGTGDYEQYF	TGTGCCACCAGCAGGACCGGGACAGGGGATTACGAGCAGTACTTC
TRBV5-1	NA	TRBJ2-7	NA	CASSLKVGGSYEQYF	TGCGCCAGCAGCCTGAAAGTTGGCGGCTCCTACGAGCAGTACTTC
TRBV2	NA	TRBJ1-3	TRBD1	CASRDRGAGNTIYF	TGTGCCAGCAGAGACAGGGGAGCTGGAAACACCATATATTTT
TRBV5-6	NA	TRBJ2-7	NA	CASSSRSVPEQYF	TGTGCCAGCAGCTCCCGCTCGGTCCCCGAGCAGTACTTC
TRBV9	NA	TRBJ2-5	TRBD1	CASSVEPGQGTQYF	TGTGCCAGCAGCGTCGAGCCGGGACAGGGCACCCAGTACTTC
TRBV5-1	NA	TRBJ2-2	TRBD2	CASSPLGTSGTGELFF	TGCGCCAGCAGCCCCCTGGGGACTAGCGGAACCGGGGAGCTGTTTTTT
TRBV29-1	NA	TRBJ2-3	TRBD1	CSARGGQLSTDTQYF	TGCAGCGCCCGAGGGGGACAGTTGAGCACAGATACGCAGTATTTT
TRBV28	NA	TRBJ2-3	NA	CASRGVQPTSDTQYF	TGTGCCAGCAGAGGGGTACAGCCGACCTCGGATACGCAGTATTTT
TRBV10-3	NA	TRBJ1-5	NA	CAISEREGVRQPQHF	TGTGCCATCAGTGAGCGAGAGGGGGTAAGGCAGCCCCAGCATTTT
TRBV19	NA	TRBJ1-4	NA	CASSSARYRSANEKLFF	TGTGCCAGTAGTAGCGCCCGATACAGGTCGGCTAATGAAAAACTGTTTTTT
TRBV20-1	once	TRBJ2-7	TRBD1	CRGQGGDEQYF	TGCAGGGGACAGGGGGGAGACGAGCAGTACTTC
TRBV19	once	TRBJ2-5	NA	CASSMSRGTQYF	TGTGCCAGTAGTATGAGCAGAGGGACCCAGTACTTC
TRBV4-2	NA	TRBJ2-3	TRBD2	CASSPGTSGSEGADTQYF	TGTGCCAGCAGCCCAGGGACTAGCGGGAGTGAGGGTGCAGATACGCAGTATTTT
TRBV2	NA	TRBJ1-5	NA	CASSRQDQPQHF	TGTGCCAGCAGTCGACAGGATCAGCCCCAGCATTTT
TRBV7-3	NA	TRBJ2-3	NA	CASSPRVGGTDTQYF	TGTGCCAGCAGCCCCCGGGTCGGCGGCACAGATACGCAGTATTTT
TRBV4-1	NA	TRBJ2-3	TRBD2	CASSQEGYSGSTDTQYF	TGCGCCAGCAGCCAAGAAGGGTACAGCGGGAGTACAGATACGCAGTATTTT
TRBV4-2	NA	TRBJ2-7	NA	CASSQAGREVVEQYF	TGTGCCAGCAGCCAAGCTGGCAGGGAGGTTGTCGAGCAGTACTTC
TRBV4-1	NA	TRBJ2-1	TRBD2	CASSKIWTSGINEQFF	TGCGCCAGCAGTAAGATATGGACTAGCGGGATCAATGAGCAGTTCTTC
TRBV10-3	NA	TRBJ1-4	NA	CAISESRGTNEKLFF	TGTGCCATCAGTGAGTCGAGAGGGACTAATGAAAAACTGTTTTTT
TRBV28	NA	TRBJ1-4	NA	CASSPWTGGNEKLFF	TGTGCCAGCAGTCCATGGACTGGAGGGAATGAAAAACTGTTTTTT
TRBV28	NA	TRBJ2-2	NA	CASSASSSVGTGELFF	TGTGCCAGCAGTGCGTCTAGCAGTGTCGGCACCGGGGAGCTGTTTTTT
TRBV28	NA	TRBJ1-1	NA	CASSFSGYAEAFF	TGTGCCAGCAGTTTCTCCGGGTACGCTGAAGCTTTCTTT
TRBV11-2	NA	TRBJ2-3	TRBD1	CASSLAPTGGMDTQYF	TGTGCCAGCAGCTTAGCCCCGACAGGGGGCATGGATACGCAGTATTTT
TRBV6-5	NA	TRBJ1-5	TRBD1	CASSPDRVGQPQHF	TGTGCCAGCAGTCCCGACAGGGTTGGTCAGCCCCAGCATTTT
TRBV9	NA	TRBJ2-5	NA	CASSVPDSQETQYF	TGTGCCAGCAGCGTCCCGGACAGCCAAGAGACCCAGTACTTC
TRBV6-5	few	TRBJ2-6	NA	CASSYSEGYDLTF	TGTGCCAGCAGTTACTCTGAGGGTTATGACCTGACTTTC
TRBV11-3	NA	TRBJ2-1	NA	CASSLVRGNEQFF	TGTGCCAGCAGCTTAGTTCGAGGTAATGAGCAGTTCTTC
TRBV5-1	NA	TRBJ2-5	TRBD2	CASSLDTSGRSREETQYF	TGCGCCAGCAGCTTGGATACTAGCGGGAGATCGAGAGAAGAGACCCAGTACTTC
TRBV5-1	once	TRBJ2-7	TRBD1	CASSLDGQGFYEQYF	TGCGCCAGCAGCTTGGATGGACAGGGGTTTTACGAGCAGTACTTC
TRBV28	once	TRBJ2-3	NA	CASSFEDTQYF	TGTGCCAGCAGTTTTGAGGATACGCAGTATTTT
TRBV20-1	NA	TRBJ1-2	NA	CSASTGPGYTF	TGCAGTGCTAGTACAGGGCCCGGCTACACCTTC